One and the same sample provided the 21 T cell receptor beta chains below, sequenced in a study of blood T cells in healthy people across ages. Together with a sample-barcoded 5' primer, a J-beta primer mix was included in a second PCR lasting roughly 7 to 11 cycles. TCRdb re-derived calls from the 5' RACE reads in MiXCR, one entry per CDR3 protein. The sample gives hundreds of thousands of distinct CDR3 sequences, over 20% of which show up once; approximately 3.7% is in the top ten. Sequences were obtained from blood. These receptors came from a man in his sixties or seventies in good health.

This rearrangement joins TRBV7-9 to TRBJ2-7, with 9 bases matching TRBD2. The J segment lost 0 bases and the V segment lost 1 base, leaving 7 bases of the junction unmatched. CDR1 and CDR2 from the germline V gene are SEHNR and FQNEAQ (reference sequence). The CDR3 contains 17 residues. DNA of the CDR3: TGTGCCAGCAGCTTAGGGCTAGCGGGACTGACCTCCTACGAGCAGTACTTC. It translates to CASSLGLAGLTSYEQYF.

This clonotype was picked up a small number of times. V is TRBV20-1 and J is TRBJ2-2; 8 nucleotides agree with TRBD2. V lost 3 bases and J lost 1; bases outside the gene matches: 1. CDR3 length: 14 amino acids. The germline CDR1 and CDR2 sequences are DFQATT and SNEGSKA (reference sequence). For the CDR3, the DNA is TGCAGTGCTAGTCGGGAGGGGAACACCGGGGAGCTGTTTTTT. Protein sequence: CSASREGNTGELFF.

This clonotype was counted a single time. The CDR3 sequence is CASSRLAAAYNEQFF. The CDR3 DNA sequence: TGTGCCAGCAGTAGACTAGCGGCTGCCTACAATGAGCAGTTCTTC. This rearrangement joins TRBV6-2 or TRBV6-3 to TRBJ2-1; TRBD2 matches at 9 bases. V lost 5 bases to trimming and J lost 2 bases; unmatched junction nucleotides: 4. Germline CDR1 is MNHEY and CDR2 is SVGEGT. This CDR3 contains 15 residues.

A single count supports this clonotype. The CDR3 spells CASSLRSLHTDTQYF. For the CDR3, the DNA is TGTGCCAGCAGCTTGCGGTCACTCCACACAGATACGCAGTATTTT. The chain combines TRBV5-6 with TRBJ2-3; unclear D gene. CDR3 length equals 15 residues. Trimming removed 1 base from V and 2 bases from J, with 11 bases in between. Germline V gene data show CDR1 as SGHDT and CDR2 as YYEEEE.

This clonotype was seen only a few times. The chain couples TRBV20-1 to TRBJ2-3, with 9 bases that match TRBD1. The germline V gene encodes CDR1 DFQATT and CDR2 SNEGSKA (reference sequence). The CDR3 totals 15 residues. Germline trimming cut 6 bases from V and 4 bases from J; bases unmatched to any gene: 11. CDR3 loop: CSAWTGQGKADTQYF. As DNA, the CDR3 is TGCAGTGCCTGGACGGGACAGGGAAAAGCAGATACGCAGTATTTT.

The CDR3 protein is CASSTLNSGRTEQYF. The DNA of the CDR3 is TGTGCCAGCAGCACCCTCAATAGCGGGAGAACAGAGCAGTACTTC. The rearrangement uses TRBV6-5 and TRBJ2-7, with TRBD2 matching over 9 bases. The CDR3 contains 15 residues. Germline V gene sequence: CDR1 MNHEY, CDR2 SVGAGI. J was trimmed by 7 bases and V by 6 bases; bases with no gene match: 13.

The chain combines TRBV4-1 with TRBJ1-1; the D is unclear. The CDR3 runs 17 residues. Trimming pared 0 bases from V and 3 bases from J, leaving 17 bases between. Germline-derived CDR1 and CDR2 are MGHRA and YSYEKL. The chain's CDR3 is CASSQEAYGEPDTEAFF. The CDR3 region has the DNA TGCGCCAGCAGCCAAGAAGCATACGGGGAGCCGGACACTGAAGCTTTCTTT.

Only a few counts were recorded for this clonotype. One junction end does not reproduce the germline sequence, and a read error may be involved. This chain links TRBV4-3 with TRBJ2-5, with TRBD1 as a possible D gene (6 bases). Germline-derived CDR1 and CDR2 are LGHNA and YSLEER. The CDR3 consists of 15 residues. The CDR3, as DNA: TGCGCCAGCAGCCAAGCCTCCGGGACATTAACGGCGACTTTCTTC. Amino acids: CASSQASGTLTATFF.

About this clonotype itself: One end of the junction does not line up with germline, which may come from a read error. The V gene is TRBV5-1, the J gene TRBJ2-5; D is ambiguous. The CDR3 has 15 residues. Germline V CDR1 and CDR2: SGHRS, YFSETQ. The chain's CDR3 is CASSLEGEAYNEQLF. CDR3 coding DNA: TGCGCCAGCAGCTTGGAGGGTGAGGCTTACAATGAGCAGCTCTTC.

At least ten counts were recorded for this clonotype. Here the CDR3 DNA reads TGTGCCAGCAGCTCTACCCCGAGGGGGCCCGAAAAACTGTTTTTT. Translation: CASSSTPRGPEKLFF. This chain connects TRBV7-2 to TRBJ1-4; 7 positions match TRBD1. CDR3 size: 15 residues. J gave up 8 bases and V 4 bases, and 10 bases lay outside the gene matches. The germline V gene has CDR1 SGHTA and CDR2 FQGNSA. The full variable domain, completed using reference TRBV7-2 and TRBJ1-4, is GAGVSQSPSNKVTEKGKDVELRCDPISGHTALYWYRQSLGQGLEFLIYFQGNSAPDKSGLPSDRFSAERTGGSVSTLTIQRTQQEDSAVYLCASSSTPRGPEKLFFGSGTQLSVL.

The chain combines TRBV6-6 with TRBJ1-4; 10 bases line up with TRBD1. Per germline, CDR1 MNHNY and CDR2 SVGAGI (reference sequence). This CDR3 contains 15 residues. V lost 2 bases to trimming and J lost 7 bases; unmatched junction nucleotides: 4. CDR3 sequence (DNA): TGTGCCAGCAGTTACATGGGACAGGGGAGTGAAAAACTGTTTTTT. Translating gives CASSYMGQGSEKLFF.

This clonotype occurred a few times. CDR3 sequence: CASSLARESGEQFF. CDR3 nucleotide sequence: TGTGCCAGCAGCTTAGCACGGGAGTCAGGTGAGCAGTTCTTC. This chain connects TRBV11-1 to TRBJ2-5; weak D call: TRBD2 (6 bases). The DNA end lines up better with TRBJ2-1; the J call may be wrong. CDR1 is SGHAT and CDR2 is FQDESV in the germline V gene (reference sequence). This CDR3 is 14 amino acids long.

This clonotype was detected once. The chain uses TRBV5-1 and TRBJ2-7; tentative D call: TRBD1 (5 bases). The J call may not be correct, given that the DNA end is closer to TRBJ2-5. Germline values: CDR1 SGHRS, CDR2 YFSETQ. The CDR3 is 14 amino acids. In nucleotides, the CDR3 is TGCGCCAGCAGCTGGGGCCCTGCCAAGGAGACCCAGTACTTC. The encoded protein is CASSWGPAKETQYF.

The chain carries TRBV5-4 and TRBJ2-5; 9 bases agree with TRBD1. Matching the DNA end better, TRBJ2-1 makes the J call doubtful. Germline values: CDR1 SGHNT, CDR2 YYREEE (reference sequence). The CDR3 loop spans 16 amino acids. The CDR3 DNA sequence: TGTGCCAGCAGCCCAAGGGACAGGGCAACTTACAATGAGCAGTTCTTC. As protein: CASSPRDRATYNEQFF.

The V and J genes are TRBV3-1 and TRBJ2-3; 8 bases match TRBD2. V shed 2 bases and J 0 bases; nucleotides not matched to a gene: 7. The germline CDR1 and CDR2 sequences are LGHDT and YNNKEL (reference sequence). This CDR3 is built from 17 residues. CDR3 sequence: CASSQSGSTSSTDTQYF. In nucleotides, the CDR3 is TGTGCCAGCAGCCAAAGCGGGAGTACCAGTAGCACAGATACGCAGTATTTT.

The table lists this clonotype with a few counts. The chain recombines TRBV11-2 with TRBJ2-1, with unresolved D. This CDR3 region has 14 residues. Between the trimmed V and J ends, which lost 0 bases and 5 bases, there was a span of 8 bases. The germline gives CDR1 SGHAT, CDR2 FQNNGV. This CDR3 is CASSLDGLDNEQFF. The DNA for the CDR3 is TGTGCCAGCAGCTTAGATGGGTTGGACAATGAGCAGTTCTTC.

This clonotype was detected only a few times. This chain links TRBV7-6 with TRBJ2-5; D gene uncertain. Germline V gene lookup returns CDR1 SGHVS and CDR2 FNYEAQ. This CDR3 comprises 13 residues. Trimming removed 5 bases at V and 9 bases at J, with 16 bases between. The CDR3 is CASSPWTPAPQYF. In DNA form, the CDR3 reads TGTGCCAGCAGCCCATGGACCCCCGCGCCCCAGTACTTC.

CDR3 sequence: CASSPGGWTNTDTQYF. CDR3 coding DNA: TGCGCCAGCAGCCCCGGGGGCTGGACAAACACAGATACGCAGTATTTT. This chain uses TRBV5-1 with TRBJ2-3; TRBD1 or TRBD2 may be the D gene (6 bases each). The germline V and J ends were trimmed by 4 bases and 2 bases, with 17 bases remaining between them. The CDR3 consists of 16 residues. Germline V gives CDR1 SGHRS, CDR2 YFSETQ.

The CDR3 coding sequence is TGTGCCAGCAGCCCCCGGGACGCCACCTACGAGCAGTACTTC. This translates into CASSPRDATYEQYF. This chain connects TRBV7-2 to TRBJ2-7; D might be TRBD1 or TRBD2, each matching 5 bases. This CDR3 has 14 residues. In germline, CDR1 is SGHTA, CDR2 FQGNSA. Trimming removed 5 bases at V and 2 bases at J, with 13 bases between.

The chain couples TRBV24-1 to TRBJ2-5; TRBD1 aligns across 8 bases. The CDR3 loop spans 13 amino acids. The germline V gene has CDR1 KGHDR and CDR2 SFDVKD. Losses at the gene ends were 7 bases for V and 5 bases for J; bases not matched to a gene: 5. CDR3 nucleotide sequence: TGTGCCACCAGCGCAGGGGGCTTTGAGACCCAGTACTTC. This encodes CATSAGGFETQYF.

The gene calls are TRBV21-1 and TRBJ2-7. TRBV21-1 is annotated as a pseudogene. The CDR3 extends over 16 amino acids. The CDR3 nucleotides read TGTGCCAGCAGCAAAGACCACGGATCGCCCTCCTACGAGCAGTACTTC. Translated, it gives CASSKDHGSPSYEQYF.